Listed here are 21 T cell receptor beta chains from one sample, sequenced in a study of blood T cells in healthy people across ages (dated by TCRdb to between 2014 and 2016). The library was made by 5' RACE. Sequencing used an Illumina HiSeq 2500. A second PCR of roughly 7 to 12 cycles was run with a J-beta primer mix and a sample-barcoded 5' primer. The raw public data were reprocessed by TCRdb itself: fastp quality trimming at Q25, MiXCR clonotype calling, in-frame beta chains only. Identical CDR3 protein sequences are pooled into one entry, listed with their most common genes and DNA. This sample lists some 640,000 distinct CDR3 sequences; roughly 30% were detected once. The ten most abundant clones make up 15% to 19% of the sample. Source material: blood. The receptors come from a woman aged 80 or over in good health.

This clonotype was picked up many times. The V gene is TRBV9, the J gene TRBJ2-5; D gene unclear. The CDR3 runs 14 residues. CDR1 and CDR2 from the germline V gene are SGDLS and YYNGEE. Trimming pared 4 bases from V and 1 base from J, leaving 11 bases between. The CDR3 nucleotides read TGTGCCAGCAGCCCCGGTTGGAGCCAAGAGACCCAGTACTTC. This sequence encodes CASSPGWSQETQYF.

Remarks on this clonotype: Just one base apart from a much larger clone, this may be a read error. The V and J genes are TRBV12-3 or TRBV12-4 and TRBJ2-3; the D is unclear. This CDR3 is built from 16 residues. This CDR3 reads CAGSFNSMMSTDTQYF. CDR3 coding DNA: TGTGCCGGCAGTTTTAACAGTATGATGAGCACAGATACGCAGTATTTT.

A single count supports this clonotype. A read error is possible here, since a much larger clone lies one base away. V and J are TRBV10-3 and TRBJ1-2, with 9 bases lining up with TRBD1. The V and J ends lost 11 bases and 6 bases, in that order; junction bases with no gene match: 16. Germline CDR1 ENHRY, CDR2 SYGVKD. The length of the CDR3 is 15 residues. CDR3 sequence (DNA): TGTGCCGTCTATGACTACCGGGACAGGGAAAATGGCTACACCTTC. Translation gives CAVYDYRDRENGYTF.

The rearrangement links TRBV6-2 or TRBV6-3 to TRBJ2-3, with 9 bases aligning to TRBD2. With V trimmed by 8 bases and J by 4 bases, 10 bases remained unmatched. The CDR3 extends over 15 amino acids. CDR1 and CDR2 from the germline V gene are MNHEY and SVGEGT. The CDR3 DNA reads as TGTGCCAGCCACACCACCGCGGGGGGGCCAGATACGCAGTATTTT. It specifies CASHTTAGGPDTQYF.

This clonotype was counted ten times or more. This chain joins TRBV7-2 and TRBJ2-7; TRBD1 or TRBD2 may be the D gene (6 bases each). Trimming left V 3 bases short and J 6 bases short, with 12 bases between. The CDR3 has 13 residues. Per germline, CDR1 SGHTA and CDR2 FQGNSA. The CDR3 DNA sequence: TGTGCCAGCAGCTTTGGGGGGCTTCGCGAGCAGTACTTC. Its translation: CASSFGGLREQYF.

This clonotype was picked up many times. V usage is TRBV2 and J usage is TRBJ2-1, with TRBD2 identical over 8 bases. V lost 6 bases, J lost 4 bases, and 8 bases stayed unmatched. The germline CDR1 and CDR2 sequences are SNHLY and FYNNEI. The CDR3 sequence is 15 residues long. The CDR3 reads CASRASGGLYNEQFF. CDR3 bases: TGTGCCAGCAGAGCGAGCGGGGGCCTATACAATGAGCAGTTCTTC.

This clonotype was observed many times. The CDR3: CASSPDITTDTQYF. The CDR3 bases are TGTGCCAGCAGCCCGGACATCACCACAGATACGCAGTATTTT. The chain employs TRBV7-2 and TRBJ2-3; tentative D call: TRBD1 (5 bases). The CDR3 sequence is 14 residues long. Germline loops: CDR1 SGHTA, CDR2 FQGNSA. Trimming removed 5 bases from V and 2 bases from J, with 11 bases in between. Full variable domain (remainder filled in from reference TRBV7-2 and TRBJ2-3): GAGVSQSPSNKVTEKGKDVELRCDPISGHTALYWYRQSLGQGLEFLIYFQGNSAPDKSGLPSDRFSAERTGGSVSTLTIQRTQQEDSAVYLCASSPDITTDTQYFGPGTRLTVL.

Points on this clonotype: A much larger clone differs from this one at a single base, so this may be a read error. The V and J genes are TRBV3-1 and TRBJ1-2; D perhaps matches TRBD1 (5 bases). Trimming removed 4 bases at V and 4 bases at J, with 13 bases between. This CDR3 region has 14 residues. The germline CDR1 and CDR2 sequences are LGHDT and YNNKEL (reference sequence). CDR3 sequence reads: CASSPGRVVYGYTF. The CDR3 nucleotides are TGTGCCAGCAGCCCGGGACGGGTTGTCTATGGCTACACCTTC.

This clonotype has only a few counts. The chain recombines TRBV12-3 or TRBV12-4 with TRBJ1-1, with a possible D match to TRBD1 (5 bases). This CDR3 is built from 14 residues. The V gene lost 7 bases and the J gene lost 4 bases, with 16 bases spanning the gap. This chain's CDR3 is CASTRLIGGTEAFF. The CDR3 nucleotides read TGTGCCAGCACCAGACTCATCGGGGGCACTGAAGCTTTCTTT.

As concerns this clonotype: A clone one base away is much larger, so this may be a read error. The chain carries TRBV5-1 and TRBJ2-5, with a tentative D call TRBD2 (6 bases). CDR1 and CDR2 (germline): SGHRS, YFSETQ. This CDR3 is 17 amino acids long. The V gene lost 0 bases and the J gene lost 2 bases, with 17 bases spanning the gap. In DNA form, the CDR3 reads TGCGCCAGCAGCTTGGCGGTAGCGGAGAGTGGGCAAGAGACCCAGTACTTC. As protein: CASSLAVAESGQETQYF.

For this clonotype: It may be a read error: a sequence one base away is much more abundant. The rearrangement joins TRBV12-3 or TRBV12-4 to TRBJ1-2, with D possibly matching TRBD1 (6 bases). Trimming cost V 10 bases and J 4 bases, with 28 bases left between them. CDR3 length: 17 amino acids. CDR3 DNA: TGTGCCAACACCTCTAGGGACGGGGGACATAGGGGCTATGGCTACACCTTC. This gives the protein CANTSRDGGHRGYGYTF.

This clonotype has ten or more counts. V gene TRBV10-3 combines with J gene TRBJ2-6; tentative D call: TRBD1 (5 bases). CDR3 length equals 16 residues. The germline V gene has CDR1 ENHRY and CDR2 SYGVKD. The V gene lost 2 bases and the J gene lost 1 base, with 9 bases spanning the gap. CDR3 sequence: CAISETGLSGANVLTF. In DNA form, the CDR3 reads TGTGCCATCAGTGAGACAGGTCTTTCTGGGGCCAACGTCCTGACTTTC.

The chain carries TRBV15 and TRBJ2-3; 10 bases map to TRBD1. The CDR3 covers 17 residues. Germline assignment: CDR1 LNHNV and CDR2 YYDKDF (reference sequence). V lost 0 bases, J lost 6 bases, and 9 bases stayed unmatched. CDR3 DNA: TGTGCCACCAGCAGAGAACGGACAGGGGGGATCCCGGATACGCAGTATTTT. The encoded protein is CATSRERTGGIPDTQYF.

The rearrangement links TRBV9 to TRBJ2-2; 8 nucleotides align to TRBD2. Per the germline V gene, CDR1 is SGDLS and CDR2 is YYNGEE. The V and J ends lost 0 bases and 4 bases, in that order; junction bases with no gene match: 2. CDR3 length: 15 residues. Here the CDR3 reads CASSVASGRTGELFF. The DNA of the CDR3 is TGTGCCAGCAGCGTAGCTAGCGGGCGCACCGGGGAGCTGTTTTTT.

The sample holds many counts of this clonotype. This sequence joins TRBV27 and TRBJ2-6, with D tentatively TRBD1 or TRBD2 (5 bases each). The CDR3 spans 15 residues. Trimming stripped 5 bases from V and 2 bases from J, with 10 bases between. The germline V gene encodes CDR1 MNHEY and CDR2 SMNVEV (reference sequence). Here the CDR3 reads CASSPLGAGANVLTF. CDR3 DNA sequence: TGTGCCAGCAGTCCCTTGGGGGCTGGGGCCAACGTCCTGACTTTC. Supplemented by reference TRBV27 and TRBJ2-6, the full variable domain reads EAQVTQNPRYLITVTGKKLTVTCSQNMNHEYMSWYRQDPGLGLRQIYYSMNVEVTDKGDVPEGYKVSRKEKRNFPLILESPSPNQTSLYFCASSPLGAGANVLTFGAGSRLTVL.

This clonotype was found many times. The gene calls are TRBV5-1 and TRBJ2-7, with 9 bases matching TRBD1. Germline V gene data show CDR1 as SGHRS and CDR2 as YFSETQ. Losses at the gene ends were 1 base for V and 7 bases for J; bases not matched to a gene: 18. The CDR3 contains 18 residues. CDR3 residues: CASSLSLNPRTGALEQYF. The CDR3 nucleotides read TGCGCCAGCAGCTTGTCCCTCAACCCACGGACAGGGGCCCTGGAGCAGTACTTC.

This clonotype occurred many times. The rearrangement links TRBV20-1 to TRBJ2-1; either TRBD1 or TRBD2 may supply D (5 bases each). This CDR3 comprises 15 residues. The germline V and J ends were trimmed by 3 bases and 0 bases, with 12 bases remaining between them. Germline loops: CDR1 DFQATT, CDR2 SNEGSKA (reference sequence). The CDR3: CSASGTESSYNEQFF. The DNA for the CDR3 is TGCAGTGCTAGCGGGACGGAGAGCTCCTACAATGAGCAGTTCTTC.

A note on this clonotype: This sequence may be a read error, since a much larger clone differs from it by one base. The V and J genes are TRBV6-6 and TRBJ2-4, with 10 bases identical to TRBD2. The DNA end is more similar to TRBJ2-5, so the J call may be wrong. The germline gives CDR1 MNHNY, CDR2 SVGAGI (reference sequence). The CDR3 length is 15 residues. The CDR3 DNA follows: TGTGCCAACAGACGAGCGGGGGGGCAGCCGGAGACCCAGTACTTC. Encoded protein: CANRRAGGQPETQYF.

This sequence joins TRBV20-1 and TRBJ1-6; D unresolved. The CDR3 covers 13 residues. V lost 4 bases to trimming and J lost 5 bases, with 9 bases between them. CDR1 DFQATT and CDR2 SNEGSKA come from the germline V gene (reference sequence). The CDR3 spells CSATVVDNSPLHF. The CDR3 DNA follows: TGCAGTGCTACAGTCGTGGATAATTCACCCCTCCACTTT.

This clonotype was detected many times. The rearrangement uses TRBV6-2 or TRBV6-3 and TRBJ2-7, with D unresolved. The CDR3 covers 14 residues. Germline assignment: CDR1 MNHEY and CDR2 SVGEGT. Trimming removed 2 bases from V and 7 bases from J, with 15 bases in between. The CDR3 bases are TGTGCCAGCAGTTACCTCTTTCAGGCGAGTGAGCAGTACTTC. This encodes CASSYLFQASEQYF.

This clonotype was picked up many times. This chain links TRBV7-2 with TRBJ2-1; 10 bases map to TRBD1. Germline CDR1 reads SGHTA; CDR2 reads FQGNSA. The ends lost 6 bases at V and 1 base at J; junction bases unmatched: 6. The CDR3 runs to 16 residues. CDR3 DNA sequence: TGTGCCAGCAGTTCCGGGACAGGGGTATCCTACAATGAGCAGTTCTTC. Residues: CASSSGTGVSYNEQFF.